The clone carrying this T cell receptor beta chain was seen a single time. The sample is drawn from a study of Ad26.COV2.S vaccination and SARS-CoV-2 variants. The germline V gene has CDR1 GTSNPN and CDR2 SVGIG (reference sequence). Trimming removed 3 bases from V and 4 bases from J; junction bases left unmatched: 5. The CDR3 spans 13 residues. Profiled with immunoSEQ multiplex PCR; TCRdb holds only in-frame clones, not every one. The sample contains approximately 420,000 clones, more than 75% of which appear only once. Sample treatment: roughly 18 received Ad26.COV2.S at low or high dose, single or two shots; several received placebo; per-sample allocation not given. The samples date from day 63 after the first vaccine or placebo injection.

The chain combines TRBV30 with TRBJ2-7; 8 bases agree with TRBD1. This clonotype was sampled from a person aged 18 to 65 who received the Ad26.COV2.S COVID-19 vaccine or a placebo. Material: peripheral blood, obtained in a trial of Ad26.COV2.S vaccine versus placebo. As DNA, the CDR3 is TGTGCCTGGAGACAGGGGGTTAGGTACGAGCAGTACTTC. This gives the protein CAWRQGVRYEQYF.